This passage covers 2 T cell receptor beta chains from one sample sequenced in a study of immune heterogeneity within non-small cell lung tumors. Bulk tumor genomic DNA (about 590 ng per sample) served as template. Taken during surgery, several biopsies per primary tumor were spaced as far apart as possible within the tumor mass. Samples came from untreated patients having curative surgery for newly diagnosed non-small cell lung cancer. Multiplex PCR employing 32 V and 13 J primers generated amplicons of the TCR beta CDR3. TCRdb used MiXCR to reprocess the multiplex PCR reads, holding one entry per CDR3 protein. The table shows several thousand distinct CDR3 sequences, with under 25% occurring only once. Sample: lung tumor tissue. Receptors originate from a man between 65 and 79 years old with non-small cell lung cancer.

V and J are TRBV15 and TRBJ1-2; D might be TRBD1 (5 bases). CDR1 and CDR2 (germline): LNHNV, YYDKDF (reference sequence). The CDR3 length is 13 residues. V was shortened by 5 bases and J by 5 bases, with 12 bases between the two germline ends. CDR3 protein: CATSPGRSYGYTF. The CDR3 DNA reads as TGTGCCACCAGCCCGGGACGGAGTTATGGCTACACCTTC.

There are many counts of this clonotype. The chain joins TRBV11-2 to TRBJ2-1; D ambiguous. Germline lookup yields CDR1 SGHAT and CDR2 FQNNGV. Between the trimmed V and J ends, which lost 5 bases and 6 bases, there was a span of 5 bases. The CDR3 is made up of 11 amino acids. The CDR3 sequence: CASSPTNEQFF. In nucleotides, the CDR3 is TGTGCCAGCAGCCCGACCAATGAGCAGTTCTTC.